This T cell receptor (beta chain) appears in the sequencing data of a study of PD-1 blockade in classical Hodgkin lymphoma. This sample's time point: cycle 4 day 1 (C4D1), after 6 weeks of nivolumab. All patients experienced relapse after autologous stem cell transplantation, and brentuximab vedotin exposure was variable. The CD4+ T cells used were purified from thawed PBMCs through magnetic negative selection. The CDR3 contains 11 residues. The V gene's germline CDR1 is ENHRY and CDR2 SYGVKD. Deletions cut 6 bases from V and 3 bases from J, with 5 bases between. The protocol was immunoSEQ multiplex PCR, while the TCRdb copy is restricted to in-frame clones and leaves out a portion. The sample has tens of thousands of clones, more than 60% seen once; the top ten hold 0.57%.

The chain has TRBV10-3 and TRBJ2-5; no clear D gene. The sequence derives from a human donor with classical Hodgkin lymphoma. The sequencing used CD4+ T cells from blood, collected before the fourth cycle of nivolumab. The DNA for the CDR3 is TGTGCCATCAGGTCGAAAGAGACCCAGTACTTC. It encodes CAIRSKETQYF.